These T cell receptor beta chains were read from a single sample in a study of CXCR3-negative and CXCR3-positive naive CD8 T cells. TCRdb reprocessed the 5' RACE reads, keeping one entry per CDR3 protein, no DNA. This sample's table has 7,000 to 8,500 distinct CDR3 sequences. The sequencing sample was made of naive CXCR3+ CD8+ T cells from blood. The receptor source for this set is a human donor in good health. Some clones in this sample may be carry-over from other donors' samples. The CDR3 runs from the conserved cysteine through the conserved F or W. Not every row has a clone size; where given, it reads once, few, many or a size class.

v_gene: TRBV29-1
j_gene: TRBJ2-5
abundance: -
CDR3aa: CSVRVQETQYF

v_gene: TRBV29-1
j_gene: TRBJ1-3
abundance: medium-sized
CDR3aa: CSVEEGSGNTIYF

v_gene: TRBV10-2
j_gene: TRBJ2-1
abundance: medium-sized
CDR3aa: CASSPPGAPSYNEQFF

v_gene: TRBV7-8
j_gene: TRBJ1-4
abundance: -
CDR3aa: CASSLRKEPSGPGLFF

v_gene: TRBV5-1
j_gene: TRBJ2-7
abundance: -
CDR3aa: CASSLLYLAEDYEQYF

v_gene: TRBV29-1
j_gene: TRBJ2-1
abundance: -
CDR3aa: CSVAGLAGPTSLDEQFF

v_gene: TRBV13
j_gene: TRBJ2-2
abundance: medium-sized
CDR3aa: CASSLTGQGNTGELFF

v_gene: TRBV4-1
j_gene: TRBJ1-2
abundance: medium-sized
CDR3aa: CASSQGTGLYGYTF

v_gene: TRBV10-2
j_gene: TRBJ2-7
abundance: medium-sized
CDR3aa: CASRLGGESYEQYF

v_gene: TRBV12-3/TRBV12-4
j_gene: TRBJ1-1
abundance: large
CDR3aa: CASSLTVLQNTEAFF

v_gene: TRBV5-5
j_gene: TRBJ1-2
abundance: medium-sized
CDR3aa: CASSLHGGDHGYTF

v_gene: TRBV3-1
j_gene: TRBJ2-5
abundance: medium-sized
CDR3aa: CASSQEWTSEDGETQYF

v_gene: TRBV5-4
j_gene: TRBJ2-7
abundance: medium-sized
CDR3aa: CASSSGTTYEQYF

v_gene: TRBV23-1
j_gene: TRBJ2-7
abundance: -
CDR3aa: CASKTGTSLAVVSYEQYF

v_gene: TRBV29-1
j_gene: TRBJ2-7
abundance: -
CDR3aa: CSVAGGYEQYF

v_gene: TRBV29-1
j_gene: TRBJ2-1
abundance: -
CDR3aa: CSVEEYGQEENEQFF

v_gene: TRBV7-8
j_gene: TRBJ1-1
abundance: -
CDR3aa: CASSLALRGTEAFF

v_gene: TRBV29-1
j_gene: TRBJ2-1
abundance: -
CDR3aa: CSVEEPAGGNEQFF

v_gene: TRBV21-1
j_gene: TRBJ2-5
abundance: -
CDR3aa: CASSKDQDGETQYF

v_gene: TRBV29-1
j_gene: TRBJ2-7
abundance: -
CDR3aa: CSVEELTGANEQYF

v_gene: TRBV21-1
j_gene: TRBJ2-7
abundance: -
CDR3aa: CASSGRSYEKYF

v_gene: TRBV3-1
j_gene: TRBJ2-3
abundance: -
CDR3aa: CASSQGTSGSADTQYF

v_gene: TRBV7-6
j_gene: TRBJ1-1
abundance: medium-sized
CDR3aa: CASSLESGNTEAFF